What follows describes a single TCR beta chain. Its specificity is unknown. These data come from a study of OX40 agonist ivuxolimab in advanced cancers. Turning to the study itself: The study treated patients with ivuxolimab, an agonistic anti-OX40 (CD134) antibody.

Clones were read by immunoSEQ multiplex PCR, and TCRdb kept only the in-frame ones, dropping some. The sample has about 81,000 clones, around 84% seen once. If patients had autoimmune disease history or systemic immunosuppression, they were excluded. Study-wide findings and caveats: At 0.1 to 3.0 mg/kg and by week 6, CD4+ and CD8+ T cells in the blood had expanded clonally. More expanded clones were seen, on average, in CD8+ T cells than in CD4+.

Sequencing used CD4+ or CD8+ T cells sorted from blood, obtained in a trial of the OX40 agonist ivuxolimab. This receptor was identified in an adult with an advanced solid tumor such as melanoma, head and neck, liver or kidney cancer.

The CDR3 DNA sequence: TGTGCCAGCAGCTTGGGGACAGGCAGCTCTGGAAACACCATATATTTT. Its protein product is CASSLGTGSSGNTIYF. The chain couples TRBV5-5 to TRBJ1-3; 7 bases agree with TRBD1. The V gene end was trimmed by 0 bases and the J gene end by 0 bases; junction bases not matched to a gene: 3. This CDR3 has 16 residues. Germline assignment: CDR1 SGHKS and CDR2 YYEKEE (reference sequence).